The 5 T cell receptor beta chains below were found in one sample sequenced in a study of brain T cells in children with intractable seizures. Measured with immunoSEQ multiplex PCR; TCRdb has only the in-frame clones, and not every one. The repertoire holds approximately 110,000 clones, 90% to 95% seen once, with 3.5% to 4% in the top ten. This material consisted of peripheral blood, taken at surgery. The receptor source for this set is a boy less than two years old with hemimegalencephaly and intractable seizures.

CDR3 nucleotides: TGTGCCAGCAGATTTCCGGGACAGGGGGACACTGAAGCTTTCTTT. It translates to CASRFPGQGDTEAFF. The chain is built from TRBV6-5 and TRBJ1-1, with 11 bases aligning to TRBD1. The CDR3 has 15 amino acids. V was clipped by 6 bases and J by 3 bases; unmatched bases: 6. Per germline, CDR1 MNHEY and CDR2 SVGAGI.

This sequence joins TRBV12-5 and TRBJ2-7; D remains ambiguous. The CDR3 extends over 11 amino acids. Germline V CDR1 and CDR2: LGHNT, FRNRAP. V lost 2 bases and J lost 5, with 4 bases in between. In DNA, the CDR3 is TGTGCTAGTGGTTTGAGGGACGAGCAGTACTTC. This gives the protein CASGLRDEQYF. Combining the CDR3 with reference TRBV12-5 and TRBJ2-7 gives the whole variable domain DARVTQTPRHKVTEMGQEVTMRCQPILGHNTVFWYRQTMMQGLELLAYFRNRAPLDDSGMPKDRFSAEMPDATLATLKIQPSEPRDSAVYFCASGLRDEQYFGPGTRLTVT.

This chain uses TRBV4-2 with TRBJ1-1; D remains unclear. CDR3 length equals 14 residues. The V gene lost 0 bases and the J gene lost 1 base, with 6 bases spanning the gap. Germline V gene sequence: CDR1 LGHNA, CDR2 YNFKEQ. The CDR3 DNA is TGTGCCAGCAGCCAAGAGAACCGGAACACTGAAGCTTTCTTT. It translates to CASSQENRNTEAFF.

The chain combines TRBV7-9 with TRBJ1-1, with a possible D match to TRBD1 (6 bases). V lost 2 bases and J lost 7, with 14 bases in between. CDR3 length: 14 amino acids. Germline CDR1 and CDR2: SEHNR and FQNEAQ (reference sequence). CDR3 region: CASSLRRGVSEAFF. In nucleotides, the CDR3 is TGTGCCAGCAGCTTAAGGAGGGGGGTAAGTGAAGCTTTCTTT.

The chain uses TRBV5-1 and TRBJ1-1, with D possibly TRBD1 on 6 matching bases. Germline V gene lookup returns CDR1 SGHRS and CDR2 YFSETQ. V lost 0 bases and J lost 1, with 10 bases in between. The CDR3 is 15 amino acids. This chain's CDR3 is CASSLEGVGNTEAFF. CDR3 DNA: TGCGCCAGCAGCTTGGAGGGGGTAGGGAACACTGAAGCTTTCTTT.